The present entry profiles one TCR beta chain with its context. The antigen remains undetermined. The donors were part of the roughly 120-subject validation cohort, which stood apart from the roughly 640-subject first cohort. Some clones are missing from TCRdb's copy, which holds only in-frame ones; the method was immunoSEQ multiplex PCR. The data contain about 120,000 clones, about 91% of them singletons. There are 16 residues in the CDR3. The V gene lost 4 bases and the J gene lost 2 bases, with 14 bases spanning the gap. Germline CDR1 reads SGHAT; CDR2 reads FQNNGV. This sample is part of a study of cytomegalovirus exposure and HLA in healthy donors. Regarding the study as a whole: The study designated roughly 160 TCR beta chains cytomegalovirus-associated.

The TCR originated in a young man in good health and CMV-seronegative. V is TRBV11-2 and J is TRBJ2-2; tentative D call: TRBD2 (6 bases). Material for sequencing was PBMCs. CDR3: CASSSDGGTNTGELFF. CDR3 DNA: TGTGCCAGCAGCTCCGACGGGGGAACTAACACCGGGGAGCTGTTTTTT.